These 23 T cell receptor beta chains were all obtained from the same sample, sequenced in a study of OX40 agonist ivuxolimab in advanced cancers. Data came from immunoSEQ multiplex PCR; TCRdb stores just in-frame clones and leaves some out. The table shows tens of thousands of clones, with over 65% occurring only once. Sequencing was performed on CD4+ or CD8+ T cells sorted from blood, taken in a trial of the OX40 agonist ivuxolimab. These TCRs come from an adult with an advanced solid tumor such as melanoma, head and neck, liver or kidney cancer.

This chain links TRBV5-4 with TRBJ2-3; tentative D call: TRBD1 (6 bases). The CDR3 spans 15 residues. From germline, CDR1 is SGHNT and CDR2 YYREEE (reference sequence). The V gene lost 0 bases and the J gene lost 6 bases, with 14 bases spanning the gap. The CDR3 DNA reads as TGTGCCAGCAGCTTGGAGGCAGGGGATCACGATACGCAGTATTTT. This gives the protein CASSLEAGDHDTQYF.

The count of this clone is one. This sequence joins TRBV5-1 and TRBJ1-4; tentatively, D is TRBD1 (5 bases). This CDR3 contains 16 residues. With 0 bases removed from V and 8 bases from J, the gap between germline ends came to 17 bases. The germline gives CDR1 SGHRS, CDR2 YFSETQ. CDR3 amino acids: CASSLGPQAGGEKLFF. In nucleotides, the CDR3 is TGCGCCAGCAGCTTGGGCCCGCAGGCTGGGGGGGAAAAACTGTTTTTT.

CDR3 nucleotides: TGTGCCAGCAGTGGCGACCCGAGGGGTGCGAACACTGAAGCTTTCTTT. It encodes CASSGDPRGANTEAFF. The chain has TRBV6-1 and TRBJ1-1, with D maybe TRBD1 (5 bases). This CDR3 has 16 amino acids. Germline V CDR1 and CDR2: MNHNS, SASEGT. V was pared by 4 bases and J by 1 base, with 16 bases between.

The chain employs TRBV28 and TRBJ2-7; maybe TRBD1 (5 bases). Trimming shortened V by 5 bases and J by 2 bases, and 13 bases separated the two germline ends. Per germline, CDR1 MDHEN and CDR2 SYDVKM. This CDR3 is built from 14 residues. The CDR3 reads CASSLNQGTYEQYF. CDR3 DNA sequence: TGTGCCAGCAGTCTAAATCAGGGAACCTACGAGCAGTACTTC.

The rearrangement uses TRBV7-9 and TRBJ1-1, with 7 bases aligning to TRBD1. The CDR3 extends over 13 amino acids. Germline V gene lookup returns CDR1 SEHNR and CDR2 FQNEAQ (reference sequence). Germline trimming cut 9 bases from V and 0 bases from J; bases unmatched to any gene: 4. CDR3: CASHRGLNTEAFF. In nucleotides, the CDR3 is TGTGCCAGTCACAGGGGCCTGAACACTGAAGCTTTCTTT.

The gene calls are TRBV18 and TRBJ2-1; 7 bases are a match to TRBD2. This CDR3 has 15 amino acids. Per germline, CDR1 KGHSH and CDR2 LQKENI. V shed 5 bases and J 5 bases; nucleotides not matched to a gene: 9. CDR3 in DNA: TGTGCCAGCTCATCACGAGTGGGGGGGAACAATGAGCAGTTCTTC. This sequence encodes CASSSRVGGNNEQFF.

This clone has a single count. The genes are TRBV4-1 and TRBJ1-2; TRBD1 might be the D (5 bases). The germline V and J ends were trimmed by 4 bases and 8 bases, with 29 bases remaining between them. The germline V gene has CDR1 MGHRA and CDR2 YSYEKL. The CDR3 spans 18 residues. The CDR3 nucleotides are TGCGCCAGCAGCCCAAAGTTCACCGGGGCCGACGTTTATCGAGGCTACACCTTC. It yields the protein CASSPKFTGADVYRGYTF.

The chain carries TRBV20-1 and TRBJ2-5, with D perhaps TRBD2 (5 bases). CDR3 length: 11 amino acids. The germline V gene encodes CDR1 DFQATT and CDR2 SNEGSKA (reference sequence). V was clipped by 5 bases and J by 4 bases, with 8 bases between them. DNA for the CDR3: TGCAGTGCTCTGGACTCAGAGACCCAGTACTTC. This gives the protein CSALDSETQYF.

This clone was detected only once. V usage is TRBV5-1 and J usage is TRBJ1-2, with 7 bases lining up with TRBD1. The CDR3 length is 17 residues. J lost 0 bases, V lost 4 bases, and 12 bases had no gene match. The V gene's germline CDR1 is SGHRS and CDR2 YFSETQ. CDR3: CASSPLGPQGTNYGYTF. CDR3 coding DNA: TGCGCCAGCAGCCCTCTGGGGCCACAGGGGACTAACTATGGCTACACCTTC. Complete variable domain (other parts from reference TRBV5-1 and TRBJ1-2): KAGVTQTPRYLIKTRGQQVTLSCSPISGHRSVSWYQQTPGQGLQFLFEYFSETQRNKGNFPGRFSGRQFSNSRSEMNVSTLELGDSALYLCASSPLGPQGTNYGYTFGSGTRLTVV.

This chain links TRBV14 with TRBJ1-2; D is undetermined. CDR3 length equals 13 residues. Germline V gene sequence: CDR1 SGHDN, CDR2 FVKESK. Deletions cut 4 bases from V and 6 bases from J, with 12 bases between. Here the CDR3 DNA reads TGTGCCAGCAGCCGTTTTCAAGGGAATGGCTACACCTTC. Its translation: CASSRFQGNGYTF.

This clone was counted a single time. V gene TRBV6-5 combines with J gene TRBJ1-1, with D possibly TRBD1 on 6 matching bases. Trimming pared 2 bases from V and 12 bases from J, leaving 16 bases between. Germline V gene data show CDR1 as MNHEY and CDR2 as SVGAGI. There are 13 residues in the CDR3. The CDR3 is CASSYPRPGETFF. Here the CDR3 DNA reads TGTGCCAGCAGTTACCCAAGACCAGGGGAGACTTTCTTT.

The chain combines TRBV5-6 with TRBJ2-3; D is undetermined. Germline V CDR1 and CDR2: SGHDT, YYEEEE. V lost 4 bases, J lost 4 bases, and 10 bases lay in between. The CDR3 is 13 amino acids. Here the CDR3 DNA reads TGTGCCAGCAGCCTTCCCCTGGCAGATACGCAGTATTTT. Amino acid sequence: CASSLPLADTQYF.

This chain links TRBV7-8 with TRBJ2-3; D is uncertain. Germline V gene lookup returns CDR1 SGHVS and CDR2 FQNEAQ. This CDR3 has 16 residues. V dropped 2 bases and J dropped 8 bases, with 20 bases sitting between them. In DNA form, the CDR3 reads TGTGCCAGCAGCTTACCCCCCCCGGGCGTCCAAGGTACGCAGTATTTT. It encodes CASSLPPPGVQGTQYF.

V is TRBV7-9 and J is TRBJ1-4, with a weak D call TRBD1 (5 bases). Germline-derived CDR1 and CDR2 are SEHNR and FQNEAQ (reference sequence). The length of the CDR3 is 13 residues. Trimming took 1 base from V and 12 from J, leaving 12 bases between them. The CDR3, as DNA: TGTGCCAGCAGCTTAGTGGGACCCTTCGAACTGTTTTTT. Translating gives CASSLVGPFELFF.

In regard to this clone: The sample contains more than one DNA sequence encoding this CDR3. V usage is TRBV27 and J usage is TRBJ2-1; the D is unclear. The V gene's germline CDR1 is MNHEY and CDR2 SMNVEV (reference sequence). The CDR3 is 15 amino acids. The V and J ends lost 5 bases and 0 bases respectively, with 11 bases between them. CDR3 sequence: CASSPRRSSYNEQFF. Here the CDR3 DNA reads TGTGCCAGCAGTCCACGACGGAGCTCCTACAATGAGCAGTTCTTC.

This clone was detected a few times. Other nucleotide sequences from this sample produce the same CDR3. The chain links TRBV11-2 to TRBJ2-1; D is unclear. Per the germline V gene, CDR1 is SGHAT and CDR2 is FQNNGV. This CDR3 comprises 14 residues. Trimming removed 5 bases from V and 2 bases from J, with 10 bases in between. DNA of the CDR3: TGTGCCAGCAGCCCCTCCGGCACCTACAATGAGCAGTTCTTC. This gives the protein CASSPSGTYNEQFF.

This chain uses TRBV27 with TRBJ1-5, with D possibly TRBD1 on 5 matching bases. CDR1 and CDR2 (germline): MNHEY, SMNVEV (reference sequence). Between the trimmed V and J ends, which lost 3 bases and 1 base, there was a span of 10 bases. The CDR3 length is 15 residues. This CDR3 reads CASSFLRGSNQPQHF. DNA for the CDR3: TGTGCCAGCAGTTTCCTGCGGGGGAGCAATCAGCCCCAGCATTTT.

This clone was observed a handful of times. The chain combines TRBV5-1 with TRBJ2-3, with 8 nucleotides matching TRBD1. The V segment lost 6 bases and the J segment 0 bases; nucleotides outside the gene matches: 6. Germline CDR1 reads SGHRS; CDR2 reads YFSETQ. The CDR3 extends over 15 amino acids. The CDR3 reads CASTLNRGSTDTQYF. The DNA for the CDR3 is TGCGCCAGCACGCTGAACAGGGGGAGCACAGATACGCAGTATTTT.

The J gene is TRBJ2-2, the V gene TRBV11-2; the match to TRBD2 covers 10 bases. This CDR3 contains 15 residues. Trimming at V came to 6 bases and at J to 4 bases, leaving 5 bases not matched to a gene. In germline, CDR1 is SGHAT, CDR2 FQNNGV. CDR3 residues: CASSPSGGGTGELFF. In DNA form, the CDR3 reads TGTGCCAGCAGTCCTAGCGGGGGAGGCACCGGGGAGCTGTTTTTT.

The J gene is TRBJ2-3, the V gene TRBV21-1; the D call TRBD1 from the table was never checked on the DNA. TRBV21-1 is a documented pseudogene. The CDR3 totals 17 residues. The CDR3 loop reads CASSKPGQHVRSYTQYF. The CDR3 region has the DNA TGTGCCAGCAGCAAACCGGGACAGCACGTTCGGTCGTATACGCAGTATTTT.

V and J are TRBV7-9 and TRBJ1-3; D uncertain. Per germline, CDR1 SEHNR and CDR2 FQNEAQ (reference sequence). This CDR3 has 12 amino acids. V lost 5 bases and J lost 4, with 6 bases in between. The CDR3 reads CASSPPGNTIYF. The CDR3 DNA follows: TGTGCCAGCAGCCCGCCGGGAAACACCATATATTTT.

The chain has TRBV6-5 and TRBJ1-4, with D uncertain. The V gene lost 5 bases and the J gene lost 7 bases, with 14 bases spanning the gap. The CDR3 consists of 14 residues. Germline assignment: CDR1 MNHEY and CDR2 SVGAGI. The CDR3 DNA sequence: TGTGCCAGCAGTAAAGACCGAGGCGGTGAAAAACTGTTTTTT. It codes for CASSKDRGGEKLFF.

V usage is TRBV30 and J usage is TRBJ1-1, with D tentatively TRBD1 (6 bases). V lost 8 bases and J lost 2, with 12 bases in between. The CDR3 runs 12 residues. Germline loops: CDR1 GTSNPN, CDR2 SVGIG (reference sequence). The CDR3 bases are TGTGCCGGGGGGGCTCCAAACACTGAAGCTTTCTTT. The encoded protein is CAGGAPNTEAFF. Together with reference TRBV30 and TRBJ1-1, the CDR3 gives the full variable domain: SQTIHQWPATLVQPVGSPLSLECTVEGTSNPNLYWYRQAAGRGLQLLFYSVGIGQISSEVPQNLSASRPQDRQFILSSKKLLLSDSGFYLCAGGAPNTEAFFGQGTRLTVV.